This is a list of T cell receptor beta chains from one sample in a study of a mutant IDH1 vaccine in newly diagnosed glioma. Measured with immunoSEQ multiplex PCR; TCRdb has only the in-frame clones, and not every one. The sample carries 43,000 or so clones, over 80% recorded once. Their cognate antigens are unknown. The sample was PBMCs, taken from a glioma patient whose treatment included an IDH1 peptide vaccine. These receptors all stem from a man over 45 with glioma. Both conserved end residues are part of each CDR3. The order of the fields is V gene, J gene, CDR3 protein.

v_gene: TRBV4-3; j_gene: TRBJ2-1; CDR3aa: CASSQDPGTRFVQFF
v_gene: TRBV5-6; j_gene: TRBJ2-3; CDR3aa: CASSLSTSGGANF
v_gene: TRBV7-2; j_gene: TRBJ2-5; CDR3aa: CASSPTTGGRGTQYF
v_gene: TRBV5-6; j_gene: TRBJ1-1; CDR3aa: CASSLGVTNTEAFF
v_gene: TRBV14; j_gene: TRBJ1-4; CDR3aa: CASSQDQGLRNEKLFF
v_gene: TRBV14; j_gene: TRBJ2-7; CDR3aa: CASSQGLSDRISYEQYF
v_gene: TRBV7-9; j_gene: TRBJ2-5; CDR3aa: CASSLTSPQETQYF
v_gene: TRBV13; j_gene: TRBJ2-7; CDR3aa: CASSLDLRSPYEQYF
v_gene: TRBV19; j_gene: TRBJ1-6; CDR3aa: CASSRRGARNSPLHF
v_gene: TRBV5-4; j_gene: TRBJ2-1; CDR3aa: CASSLPGGGVPEQFF
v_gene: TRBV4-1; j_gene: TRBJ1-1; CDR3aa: CASSLKRDTGNTEAFF
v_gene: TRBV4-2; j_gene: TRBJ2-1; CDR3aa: CASSSRPRGNYNEQFF
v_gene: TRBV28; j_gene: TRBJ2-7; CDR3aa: CASSFHRGGSYEQYF
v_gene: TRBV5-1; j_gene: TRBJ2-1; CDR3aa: CASSLLAGAEYNEQFF
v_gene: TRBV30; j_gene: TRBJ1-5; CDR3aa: CAWSRGARQPQHF
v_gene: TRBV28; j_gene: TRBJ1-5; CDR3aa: CASSLWGSSNQPQHF
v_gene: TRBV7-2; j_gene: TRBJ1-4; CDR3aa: CASSSPNREKLFF
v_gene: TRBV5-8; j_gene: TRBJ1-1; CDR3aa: CASSLASWLGNTEAFF
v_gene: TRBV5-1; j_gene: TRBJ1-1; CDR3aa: CASTVNNGGTEAFF
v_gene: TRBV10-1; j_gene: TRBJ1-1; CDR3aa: CASSEVKGAEDTEAFF
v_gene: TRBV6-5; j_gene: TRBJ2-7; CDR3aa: CASSFKQGYEQYF
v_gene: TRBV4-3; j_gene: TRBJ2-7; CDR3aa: CASSHLRDRGEQYF
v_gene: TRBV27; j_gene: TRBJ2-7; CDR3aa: CASSLQGRVLSYEQYF
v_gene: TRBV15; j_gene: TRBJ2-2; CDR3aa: CATSLTSGWAGELFF
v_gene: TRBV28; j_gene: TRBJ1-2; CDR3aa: CATSDTNYGYTF
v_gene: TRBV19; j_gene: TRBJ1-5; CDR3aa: CASRRGPGNQPQHF
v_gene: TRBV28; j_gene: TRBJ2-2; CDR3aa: CASSRTGQGNTGELFF
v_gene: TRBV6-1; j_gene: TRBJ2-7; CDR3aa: CASSDLDRVSEQYF
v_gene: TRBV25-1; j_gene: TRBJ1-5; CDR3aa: CASSGTGGLDYNQPQHF
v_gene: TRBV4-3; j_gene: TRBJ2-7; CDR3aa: CASSQDTSLSYEQYF
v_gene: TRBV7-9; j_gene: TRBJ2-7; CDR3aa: CASSPDEQYF
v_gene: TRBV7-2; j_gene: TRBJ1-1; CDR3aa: CASSTGTPRTEAFF
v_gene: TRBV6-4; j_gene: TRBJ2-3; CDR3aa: CASSEVGQATDTQYF
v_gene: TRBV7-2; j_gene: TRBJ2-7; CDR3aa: CASSPQIGSYEQYF
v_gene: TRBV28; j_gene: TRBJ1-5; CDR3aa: CASSPAGRDSNQPQHF
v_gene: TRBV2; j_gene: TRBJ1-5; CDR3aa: CASSRDRDQPQHF
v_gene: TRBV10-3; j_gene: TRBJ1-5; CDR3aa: CAIRGQENQPQHF
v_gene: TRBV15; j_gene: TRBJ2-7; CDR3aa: CATSGVAISSYEQYF
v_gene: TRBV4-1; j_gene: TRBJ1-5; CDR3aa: CASSRGQEINQPQHF
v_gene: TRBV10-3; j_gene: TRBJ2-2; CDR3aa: CAISERASGTNTGELFF
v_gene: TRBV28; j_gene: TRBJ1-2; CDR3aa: CAILVDSLYTF
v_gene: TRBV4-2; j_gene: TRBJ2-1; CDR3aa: CASSQVARTSGAYNEQFF
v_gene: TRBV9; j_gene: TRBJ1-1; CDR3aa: CASSVQEGKLAFF
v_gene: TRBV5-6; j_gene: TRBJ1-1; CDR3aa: CASSFGSPNTEAFF
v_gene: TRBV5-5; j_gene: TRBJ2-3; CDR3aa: CASSNGQGRTDTQYF
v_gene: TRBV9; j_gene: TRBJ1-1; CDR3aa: CASSVEVGQMNTEAFF
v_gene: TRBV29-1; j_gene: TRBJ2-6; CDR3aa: CSVETVSGANVLTF
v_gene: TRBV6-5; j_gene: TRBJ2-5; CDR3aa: CASSRGWRETQYF
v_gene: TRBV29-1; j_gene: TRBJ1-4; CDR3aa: CSVGAGTANEKLFF
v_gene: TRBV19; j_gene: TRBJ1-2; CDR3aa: CASMGVQPYGYTF
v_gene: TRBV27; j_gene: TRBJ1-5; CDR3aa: CASNGQNNQPQHF
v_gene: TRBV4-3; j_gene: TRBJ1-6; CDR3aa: CASSQAGTGDNSPLHF
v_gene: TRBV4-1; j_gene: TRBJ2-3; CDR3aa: CASSRTSGGTDTQYF
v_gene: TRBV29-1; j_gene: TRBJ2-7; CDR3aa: CSVNPSRNEQYF
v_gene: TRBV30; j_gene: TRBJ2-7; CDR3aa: CAWSQGFFYEQYF
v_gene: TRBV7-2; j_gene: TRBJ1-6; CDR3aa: CASSLHVDVSPLHF
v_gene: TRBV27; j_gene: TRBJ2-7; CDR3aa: CASSPRGRSYEQYF
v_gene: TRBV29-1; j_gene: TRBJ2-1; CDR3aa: CSAGTSSYNEQFF
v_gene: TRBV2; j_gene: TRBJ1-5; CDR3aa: CASSGGTHGGQPQHF
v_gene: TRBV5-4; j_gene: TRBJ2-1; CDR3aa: CASSLVGHVNNEQFF